One sample yielded the 23 T cell receptor beta chains listed below, sequenced in a study of blood T cell repertoires in COVID-19. TCRdb keeps only in-frame clones here, not all; method: immunoSEQ multiplex PCR. The sample lists some 300,000 clones; over 75% were seen once. The sequencing input was PBMCs or T cells enriched from blood (not recorded which). The receptors originated from a woman aged 25 to 39 who had recovered from COVID-19.

The chain combines TRBV9 with TRBJ1-1; D remains unclear. The CDR3 runs to 15 residues. The ends were cut back, 0 bases at V and 6 bases at J, with 15 bases in the middle. CDR1 is SGDLS, CDR2 YYNGEE, per germline. CDR3 sequence: CASSVDANTRAEAFF. The CDR3, as DNA: TGTGCCAGCAGCGTAGACGCTAATACTAGGGCTGAAGCTTTCTTT.

The chain has TRBV2 and TRBJ2-1, with 7 bases lining up with TRBD2. This CDR3 region has 12 residues. The trim removed 7 bases at V and 8 bases at J, leaving 5 bases unmatched. Germline V lookup: CDR1 SNHLY, CDR2 FYNNEI. CDR3 residues: CASIFGGDEQFF. The CDR3, as DNA: TGTGCCAGCATTTTTGGGGGGGATGAGCAGTTCTTC.

The rearrangement uses TRBV21-1 and TRBJ2-5; the D call in the table, TRBD1, was not verified against the DNA. TRBV21-1 is labeled a pseudogene. The CDR3 spans 18 residues. CDR3 in amino acids: CASSEKGVARDRRETQYF. For the CDR3, the DNA is TGTGCCAGCAGCGAAAAAGGGGTGGCCCGGGACAGGAGGGAGACCCAGTACTTC.

This clone showed up just once. The chain combines TRBV5-1 with TRBJ1-4; 10 bases match TRBD1. The CDR3 totals 13 residues. CDR1 is SGHRS, CDR2 YFSETQ, per germline. After removal of 7 bases from V and 7 bases from J, the junction contained 4 bases not matched to a gene. In DNA, the CDR3 is TGCGCCAGCCGGGACAGGGGTTTTGAAAAACTGTTTTTT. Translated, it gives CASRDRGFEKLFF.

The CDR3 DNA sequence: TGTGCCAGTAGTATGCAACAGGGAAAGACCCAGTACTTC. Translation gives CASSMQQGKTQYF. The chain couples TRBV19 to TRBJ2-5; TRBD1 might be the D (6 bases). V was clipped by 3 bases and J by 6 bases, with 11 bases between them. CDR1 and CDR2 (germline): LNHDA, SQIVND (reference sequence). The CDR3 extends over 13 amino acids.

V usage is TRBV7-3 and J usage is TRBJ2-6; D unresolved. Germline CDR1 and CDR2: SGHTA and FQGTGA. The CDR3 is 13 residues long. V was pared by 5 bases and J by 4 bases, with 6 bases between. This chain's CDR3 is CASSMSGANVLTF. DNA for the CDR3: TGTGCCAGCAGCATGAGCGGGGCCAACGTCCTGACTTTC. The full variable domain, completed using reference TRBV7-3 and TRBJ2-6, is GAGVSQTPSNKVTEKGKYVELRCDPISGHTALYWYRQSLGQGPEFLIYFQGTGAADDSGLPNDRFFAVRPEGSVSTLKIQRTERGDSAVYLCASSMSGANVLTFGAGSRLTVL.

The chain recombines TRBV27 with TRBJ2-7, with TRBD2 matching 10 bases. The CDR3 totals 15 residues. Germline CDR1 reads MNHEY; CDR2 reads SMNVEV (reference sequence). With V trimmed by 6 bases and J by 7 bases, 12 bases remained unmatched. The CDR3 DNA is TGTGCCAGCAGCCCAGTGGTAGCGGGAGGTAAAGAGCAGTACTTC. Encoded protein: CASSPVVAGGKEQYF.

This clone is a singleton in its sample. The chain joins TRBV28 to TRBJ2-1, with D possibly TRBD2 on 5 matching bases. The CDR3 contains 13 residues. Trimming took 6 bases from V and 10 from J, leaving 16 bases between them. Germline V gives CDR1 MDHEN, CDR2 SYDVKM. The CDR3 bases are TGTGCCAGCAGGGGATCGGGGTTACAGGAGCAGTTCTTC. Its translation: CASRGSGLQEQFF.

The chain combines TRBV13 with TRBJ1-2; D not resolved. The V and J ends lost 5 bases and 7 bases respectively, with 11 bases between them. CDR3 length: 12 residues. The germline CDR1 and CDR2 sequences are PRHDT and FYEKMQ (reference sequence). Here the CDR3 DNA reads TGTGCCAGCAGCAATTGGGCGTCTGGCTACACCTTC. Protein sequence: CASSNWASGYTF. Full variable domain (remainder filled in from reference TRBV13 and TRBJ1-2): AAGVIQSPRHLIKEKRETATLKCYPIPRHDTVYWYQQGPGQDPQFLISFYEKMQSDKGSIPDRFSAQQFSDYHSELNMSSLELGDSALYFCASSNWASGYTFGSGTRLTVV.

The V call is TRBV29-1, the J call TRBJ2-7, with TRBD1 matching over 9 bases. V shed 7 bases and J 4 bases; nucleotides not matched to a gene: 8. The CDR3 extends over 13 amino acids. CDR1 SQVTM and CDR2 ANQGSEA come from the germline V gene. The CDR3 DNA sequence: TGCAGCGCTTGGACAGGGGCGAGATACGAGCAGTACTTC. Its protein product is CSAWTGARYEQYF.

A note on this clone: Sequence at one end of the junction differs from germline and may be a read error. This sequence joins TRBV2 and TRBJ1-1; no definite D call. Germline V CDR1 and CDR2: SNHLY, FYNNEI. This CDR3 is built from 12 residues. CDR3 coding DNA: TGTGCCAGCAGCGAAGATTGGAGGTACGCTTTCTTT. Translating gives CASSEDWRYAFF.

Only one count was recorded for this clone. The chain employs TRBV27 and TRBJ1-6; TRBD1 matches 7 bases. This CDR3 has 14 residues. The germline gives CDR1 MNHEY, CDR2 SMNVEV (reference sequence). V lost 6 bases, J lost 9 bases, and 8 bases stayed unmatched. For the CDR3, the DNA is TGTGCCAGCAGCCCCCGGGACAGTTTTTCACCCCTCCACTTT. Residues: CASSPRDSFSPLHF.

The chain combines TRBV20-1 with TRBJ2-7; TRBD2 is a possible D gene (5 bases). From germline, CDR1 is DFQATT and CDR2 SNEGSKA (reference sequence). This CDR3 comprises 11 residues. The germline V and J ends were trimmed by 2 bases and 7 bases, with 9 bases remaining between them. The CDR3 sequence: CSARPPGEQYF. In DNA, the CDR3 is TGCAGTGCTAGACCCCCGGGGGAGCAGTACTTC.

V gene TRBV4-1 combines with J gene TRBJ2-7; D possibly corresponds to TRBD1 (6 bases). This CDR3 has 18 residues. V lost 1 base and J lost 2, with 21 bases in between. CDR1 is MGHRA and CDR2 is YSYEKL in the germline V gene. CDR3 in DNA: TGCGCCAGCAGCCAAGGTGGTAGGACAGTGGAAGGAACCTACGAGCAGTACTTC. Its translation is CASSQGGRTVEGTYEQYF.

The chain combines TRBV15 with TRBJ1-1; D ambiguous. The germline V gene encodes CDR1 LNHNV and CDR2 YYDKDF (reference sequence). The ends were cut back, 7 bases at V and 4 bases at J, with 16 bases in the middle. The CDR3 covers 14 residues. DNA for the CDR3: TGTGCCACCACGCCAGAACACGGGGTCACTGAAGCTTTCTTT. The encoded protein is CATTPEHGVTEAFF. The full variable domain, its missing parts supplied by reference TRBV15 and TRBJ1-1, is DAMVIQNPRYQVTQFGKPVTLSCSQTLNHNVMYWYQQKSSQAPKLLFHYYDKDFNNEADTPDNFQSRRPNTSFCFLDIRSPGLGDTAMYLCATTPEHGVTEAFFGQGTRLTVV.

The chain carries TRBV7-9 and TRBJ2-5, with TRBD1 matching 7 bases. With V trimmed by 5 bases and J by 5 bases, 8 bases remained unmatched. From germline, CDR1 is SEHNR and CDR2 FQNEAQ (reference sequence). This CDR3 spans 14 amino acids. This chain's CDR3 is CASSKDRAPETQYF. CDR3 nucleotide sequence: TGTGCCAGCAGCAAAGACAGGGCTCCGGAGACCCAGTACTTC.

This chain uses TRBV5-1 with TRBJ2-3; tentative D call: TRBD2 (6 bases). Per the germline V gene, CDR1 is SGHRS and CDR2 is YFSETQ. Trimming took off 6 bases at V and 0 bases at J, with 14 bases between the two ends. CDR3 length: 15 amino acids. CDR3 sequence: CASTKTGGSTDTQYF. CDR3 in DNA: TGCGCCAGCACCAAAACCGGGGGAAGCACAGATACGCAGTATTTT.

CDR3 DNA: TGTGCCAGCAGCTTAAAATTGGGAGACCCCCAAGAGACCCAGTACTTC. This gives the protein CASSLKLGDPQETQYF. V usage is TRBV11-2 and J usage is TRBJ2-5, with a possible D match to TRBD2 (5 bases). This CDR3 comprises 16 residues. V lost 2 bases, J lost 1 base, and 14 bases lay in between. Germline V gene data show CDR1 as SGHAT and CDR2 as FQNNGV.

The chain recombines TRBV11-2 with TRBJ1-2, with 9 bases aligning to TRBD1. The CDR3 covers 18 residues. Germline V lookup: CDR1 SGHAT, CDR2 FQNNGV. With 3 bases clipped from V and 3 bases from J, the junction kept 14 bases outside the gene matches. The CDR3 region is CASSLFTFGQGWYYGYTF. Here the CDR3 DNA reads TGTGCCAGCAGCTTGTTCACTTTTGGACAGGGGTGGTACTATGGCTACACCTTC.

The chain is built from TRBV5-1 and TRBJ1-2, with D perhaps matching TRBD1 (6 bases). This CDR3 has 17 amino acids. V dropped 0 bases and J dropped 0 bases, with 15 bases sitting between them. CDR1 is SGHRS and CDR2 is YFSETQ in the germline V gene. The CDR3, as DNA: TGCGCCAGCAGCTTGGGGTTTCAGGGGCCCCCTAACTATGGCTACACCTTC. It specifies CASSLGFQGPPNYGYTF.

The chain employs TRBV4-3 and TRBJ2-2; 9 nucleotides match TRBD1. The CDR3 contains 15 residues. Per the germline V gene, CDR1 is LGHNA and CDR2 is YSLEER. Unmatched junction bases numbered 1, after V lost 4 bases and J lost 1 base. In nucleotides, the CDR3 is TGCGCCAGCAGCCCGACAGGGGGGAACACCGGGGAGCTGTTTTTT. It codes for CASSPTGGNTGELFF.

CDR3 residues: CASRTGSPPSNQPQHF. CDR3 sequence (DNA): TGTGCCAGCAGAACAGGCTCTCCCCCTAGCAATCAGCCCCAGCATTTT. This sequence joins TRBV27 and TRBJ1-5; possibly TRBD1 for D (5 bases). Trimming took 6 bases from V and 0 from J, leaving 15 bases between them. CDR3 length: 16 residues. From germline, CDR1 is MNHEY and CDR2 SMNVEV (reference sequence).

This sequence joins TRBV10-1 and TRBJ1-5; TRBD1 agrees at 11 bases. V shed 9 bases and J 6 bases; nucleotides not matched to a gene: 10. Looked up from germline, CDR1 is WNHNN and CDR2 is SYGVQD (reference sequence). The length of the CDR3 is 15 residues. The CDR3 nucleotides read TGCGCCAGACCGGGACAGGGGGTAGAGGGTCAGCCCCAGCATTTT. Residues: CARPGQGVEGQPQHF.